A single sample gave rise to the 15 T cell receptor beta chains below, sequenced in a study of T-cell reconstitution after alpha-beta-depleted transplantation in children. The authors prepared the TCRbeta library with unique molecular identifiers. TCRdb called the PCR reads again in MiXCR, with one record for every CDR3 protein. The sample holds approximately 9,000 distinct CDR3 sequences, 15% to 20% seen once. The specimen was PBMCs, mostly from graft donor cells, collected 60 days after TCRalphabeta/CD19-depleted stem cell transplant. Source of these receptors: a girl less than two years old who had a stem cell transplant for combined immunodeficiency, so the T cells may come from the graft donor.

This clonotype was detected many times. The chain combines TRBV7-3 with TRBJ2-1; 9 nucleotides agree with TRBD1. This CDR3 region has 15 residues. J lost 1 base, V lost 5 bases, and 3 bases had no gene match. Germline CDR1 reads SGHTA; CDR2 reads FQGTGA. CDR3 sequence (DNA): TGTGCCAGCAGCCGGGACAGGGTATCCTACAATGAGCAGTTCTTC. It translates to CASSRDRVSYNEQFF. Using reference TRBV7-3 and TRBJ2-1 for the parts outside the CDR3, the full variable domain is GAGVSQTPSNKVTEKGKYVELRCDPISGHTALYWYRQSLGQGPEFLIYFQGTGAADDSGLPNDRFFAVRPEGSVSTLKIQRTERGDSAVYLCASSRDRVSYNEQFFGPGTRLTVL.

There are a few counts of this clonotype. The V call is TRBV24-1, the J call TRBJ2-1; 8 bases line up with TRBD2. The V and J ends lost 0 bases and 0 bases, in that order; junction bases with no gene match: 3. There are 17 residues in the CDR3. Germline values: CDR1 KGHDR, CDR2 SFDVKD. The CDR3 DNA reads as TGTGCCACCAGTGATTTGGGTAGCGGGGACTCCTACAATGAGCAGTTCTTC. Translated, it gives CATSDLGSGDSYNEQFF.

This clonotype was detected only a few times. The chain couples TRBV23-1 to TRBJ1-5; TRBD1 matches 9 bases. TRBV23-1 is an open reading frame whose function is uncertain. The CDR3 consists of 16 residues. V shed 0 bases, J shed 4 bases, and the junction held 4 bases outside the gene matches. The CDR3 DNA reads TGCGCCAGCAGTCAATCGGGGACAGGGTCAAATCAGCCCCAGCATTTT. Amino acids: CASSQSGTGSNQPQHF.

This clonotype was counted ten times or more. The V and J genes are TRBV7-2 and TRBJ2-1; D gene ambiguous. CDR1 SGHTA and CDR2 FQGNSA come from the germline V gene. CDR3 length equals 14 residues. The V and J ends lost 1 base and 4 bases respectively, with 8 bases between them. The CDR3: CASSLGPDYNEQFF. CDR3 coding DNA: TGTGCCAGCAGCTTAGGGCCGGATTACAATGAGCAGTTCTTC.

The V call is TRBV12-3 or TRBV12-4, the J call TRBJ1-6; 8 positions match TRBD1. The CDR3 has 13 residues. Trimming cost V 5 bases and J 10 bases; bases outside gene matches: 4. CDR3 sequence reads: CASSGQGESPLHF. The CDR3 DNA reads as TGTGCCAGCAGTGGACAGGGCGAATCACCCCTCCACTTT.

This chain joins TRBV3-1 and TRBJ1-2, with D maybe TRBD1 (6 bases). CDR3 length: 15 residues. Germline lookup yields CDR1 LGHDT and CDR2 YNNKEL (reference sequence). The germline V and J ends were trimmed by 4 bases and 4 bases, with 16 bases remaining between them. The CDR3 nucleotides are TGTGCCAGCAGCCTCGGGAAAGGGGGAGGCTATGGCTACACCTTC. This encodes CASSLGKGGGYGYTF. Combining the CDR3 with reference TRBV3-1 and TRBJ1-2 gives the whole variable domain DTAVSQTPKYLVTQMGNDKSIKCEQNLGHDTMYWYKQDSKKFLKIMFSYNNKELIINETVPNRFSPKSPDKAHLNLHINSLELGDSAVYFCASSLGKGGGYGYTFGSGTRLTVV.

This clonotype was counted many times. The chain combines TRBV7-2 with TRBJ1-2; D is unclear. V lost 3 bases and J lost 0, with 8 bases in between. Germline V lookup: CDR1 SGHTA, CDR2 FQGNSA. This CDR3 region has 14 residues. Written as DNA, the CDR3 is TGTGCCAGCAGCTTCGGAAGTTCTAACTATGGCTACACCTTC. It codes for CASSFGSSNYGYTF.

The chain employs TRBV7-8 and TRBJ2-3; D not certain. Per the germline V gene, CDR1 is SGHVS and CDR2 is FQNEAQ. The CDR3 contains 12 residues. Trimming took off 3 bases at V and 4 bases at J, with 5 bases between the two ends. The CDR3 spells CASSFGPDTQYF. CDR3 nucleotide sequence: TGTGCCAGCAGCTTCGGCCCAGATACGCAGTATTTT.

The rearrangement joins TRBV27 to TRBJ1-6; D possibly corresponds to TRBD1 (6 bases). The CDR3 is 20 amino acids. Germline V lookup: CDR1 MNHEY, CDR2 SMNVEV (reference sequence). The V gene lost 0 bases and the J gene lost 1 base, with 19 bases spanning the gap. CDR3 protein: CASSLSIRGRTGSYNSPLHF. The CDR3 bases are TGTGCCAGCAGTTTATCGATTCGGGGGCGAACAGGGTCCTATAATTCACCCCTCCACTTT.

This clonotype came up many times. V and J are TRBV20-1 and TRBJ2-1, with 12 bases matching TRBD2. The CDR3 consists of 18 residues. Unmatched junction bases numbered 12, after V lost 6 bases and J lost 0 bases. The germline V gene has CDR1 DFQATT and CDR2 SNEGSKA (reference sequence). In DNA, the CDR3 is TGCAGTGCAACCCACGGGACTAGCGGGCCGAGCTCCTACAATGAGCAGTTCTTC. Translating gives CSATHGTSGPSSYNEQFF.

The chain carries TRBV7-3 and TRBJ2-6; D is uncertain. The CDR3 runs 16 residues. Trimming took 3 bases from V and 0 from J, leaving 9 bases between them. CDR1 and CDR2 (germline): SGHTA, FQGTGA. In nucleotides, the CDR3 is TGTGCCAGCAGCTTGGGCGGAAGCTCTGGGGCCAACGTCCTGACTTTC. Protein: CASSLGGSSGANVLTF.

This clonotype was observed many times. The V gene is TRBV25-1, the J gene TRBJ2-3; 10 nucleotides match TRBD1. V dropped 3 bases and J dropped 5; count of bases not matched to a gene: 5. This CDR3 has 15 amino acids. CDR1 is MGHDK and CDR2 is SYGVNS in the germline V gene. Here the CDR3 reads CASSDIDRGRDTQYF. For the CDR3, the DNA is TGTGCCAGCAGTGATATAGACAGGGGGCGAGATACGCAGTATTTT.

There are many counts of this clonotype. The chain carries TRBV7-2 and TRBJ2-1; 15 bases line up with TRBD2. V shed 3 bases and J 5 bases; nucleotides not matched to a gene: 5. CDR1 and CDR2 (germline): SGHTA, FQGNSA. The CDR3 has 17 amino acids. The CDR3 region is CASSFPRTSGGDNEQFF. In nucleotides, the CDR3 is TGTGCCAGCAGCTTCCCCAGGACTAGCGGGGGGGACAATGAGCAGTTCTTC.

The V call is TRBV4-3, the J call TRBJ2-3; the D gene is possibly TRBD2 (5 bases). V lost 3 bases, J lost 2 bases, and 12 bases lay in between. This CDR3 has 15 amino acids. Germline assignment: CDR1 LGHNA and CDR2 YSLEER. The CDR3 here is CASSQSGKYTDTQYF. DNA of the CDR3: TGCGCCAGCAGCCAGTCCGGGAAGTACACAGATACGCAGTATTTT.

This clonotype occurred many times. CDR3 sequence: CSVRTSGYEQYF. In DNA, the CDR3 is TGCAGCGTTCGGACTAGCGGGTACGAGCAGTACTTC. V usage is TRBV29-1 and J usage is TRBJ2-7; 11 nucleotides agree with TRBD2. The germline V gene encodes CDR1 SQVTM and CDR2 ANQGSEA. The J segment lost 4 bases and the V segment lost 5 bases, leaving 1 base of the junction unmatched. This CDR3 has 12 amino acids.